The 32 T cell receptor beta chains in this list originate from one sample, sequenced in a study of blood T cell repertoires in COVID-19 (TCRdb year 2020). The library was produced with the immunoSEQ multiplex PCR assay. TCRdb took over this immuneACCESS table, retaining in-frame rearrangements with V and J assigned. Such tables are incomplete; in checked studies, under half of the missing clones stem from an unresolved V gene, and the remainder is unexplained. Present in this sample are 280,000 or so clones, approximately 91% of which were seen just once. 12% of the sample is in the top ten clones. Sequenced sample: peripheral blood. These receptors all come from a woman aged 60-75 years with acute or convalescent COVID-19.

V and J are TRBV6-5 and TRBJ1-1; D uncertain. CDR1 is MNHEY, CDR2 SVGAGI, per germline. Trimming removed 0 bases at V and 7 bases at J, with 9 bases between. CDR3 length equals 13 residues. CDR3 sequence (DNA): TGTGCCAGCAGTTACTCGGGCCCGTATGAAGCTTTCTTT. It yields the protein CASSYSGPYEAFF.

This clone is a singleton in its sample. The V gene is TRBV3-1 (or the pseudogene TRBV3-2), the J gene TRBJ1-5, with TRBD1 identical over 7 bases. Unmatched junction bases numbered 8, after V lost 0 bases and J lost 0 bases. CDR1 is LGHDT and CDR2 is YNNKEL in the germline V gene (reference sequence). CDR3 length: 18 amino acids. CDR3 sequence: CASSQDRGDRDSNQPQHF. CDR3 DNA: TGTGCCAGCAGCCAAGATCGAGGGGACAGAGATAGCAATCAGCCCCAGCATTTT.

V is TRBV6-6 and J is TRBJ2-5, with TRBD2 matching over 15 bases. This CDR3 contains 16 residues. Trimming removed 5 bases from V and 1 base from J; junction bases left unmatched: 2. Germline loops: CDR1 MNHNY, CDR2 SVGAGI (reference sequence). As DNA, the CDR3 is TGTGCCAGCAGTCGGACTAGCGGGGGGGTCCAAGAGACCCAGTACTTC. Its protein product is CASSRTSGGVQETQYF.

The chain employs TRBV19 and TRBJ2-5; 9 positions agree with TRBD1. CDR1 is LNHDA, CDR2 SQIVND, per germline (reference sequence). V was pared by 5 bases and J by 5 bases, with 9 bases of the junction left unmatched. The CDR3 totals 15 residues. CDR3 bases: TGTGCCAGTAGTCCCTACCGGACAGGGGAGGAGACCCAGTACTTC. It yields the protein CASSPYRTGEETQYF.

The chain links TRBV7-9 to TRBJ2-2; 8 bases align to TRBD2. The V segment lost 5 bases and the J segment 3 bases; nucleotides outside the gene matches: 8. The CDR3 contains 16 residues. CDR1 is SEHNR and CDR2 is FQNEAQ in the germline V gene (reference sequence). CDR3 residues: CASSPTGTRYTGELFF. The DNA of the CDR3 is TGTGCCAGCAGCCCAACAGGGACTAGGTACACCGGGGAGCTGTTTTTT.

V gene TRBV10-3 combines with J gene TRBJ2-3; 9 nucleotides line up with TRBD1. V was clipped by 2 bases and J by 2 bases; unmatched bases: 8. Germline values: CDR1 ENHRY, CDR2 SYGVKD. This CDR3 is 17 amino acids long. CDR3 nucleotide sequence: TGTGCCATCAGTGAGAGCGGGACAGGGCTTTCCACAGATACGCAGTATTTT. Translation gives CAISESGTGLSTDTQYF.

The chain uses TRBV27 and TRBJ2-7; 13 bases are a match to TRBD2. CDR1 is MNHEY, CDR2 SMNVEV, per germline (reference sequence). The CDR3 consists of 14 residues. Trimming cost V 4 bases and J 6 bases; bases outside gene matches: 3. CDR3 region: CASSWGLAGTEQYF. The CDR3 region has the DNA TGTGCCAGCAGTTGGGGACTAGCGGGAACCGAGCAGTACTTC.

The CDR3 DNA reads TGTGCCAGCAGCTTGCTGACAAGCGGGAGAGCAGATACGCAGTATTTT. Its protein is CASSLLTSGRADTQYF. The chain employs TRBV11-1 and TRBJ2-3, with 8 bases matching TRBD2. V was pared by 3 bases and J by 4 bases, with 9 bases of the junction left unmatched. Looked up from germline, CDR1 is SGHAT and CDR2 is FQDESV (reference sequence). This CDR3 is 16 amino acids long.

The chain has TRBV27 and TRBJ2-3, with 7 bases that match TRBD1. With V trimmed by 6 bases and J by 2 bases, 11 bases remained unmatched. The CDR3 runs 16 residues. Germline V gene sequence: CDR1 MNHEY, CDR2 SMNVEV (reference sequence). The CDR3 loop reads CASRGPGQRHTDTQYF. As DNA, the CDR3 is TGTGCCAGCAGGGGACCGGGACAGAGACACACAGATACGCAGTATTTT.

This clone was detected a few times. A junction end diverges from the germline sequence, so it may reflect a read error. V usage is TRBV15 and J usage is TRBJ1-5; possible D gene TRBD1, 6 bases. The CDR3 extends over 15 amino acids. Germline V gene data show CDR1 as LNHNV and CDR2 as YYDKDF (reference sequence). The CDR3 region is CATSRGGQHNHPQHF. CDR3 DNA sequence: TGTGCCACCAGCAGAGGGGGGCAGCACAATCATCCCCAGCATTTT. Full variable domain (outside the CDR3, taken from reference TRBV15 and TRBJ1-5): DAMVIQNPRYQVTQFGKPVTLSCSQTLNHNVMYWYQQKSSQAPKLLFHYYDKDFNNEADTPDNFQSRRPNTSFCFLDIRSPGLGDTAMYLCATSRGGQHNHPQHFGDGTRLSIL.

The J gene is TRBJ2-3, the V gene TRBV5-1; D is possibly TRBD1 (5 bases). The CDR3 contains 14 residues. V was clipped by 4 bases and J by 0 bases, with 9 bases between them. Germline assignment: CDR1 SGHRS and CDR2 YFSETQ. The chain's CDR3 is CASSIRQSTDTQYF. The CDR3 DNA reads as TGCGCCAGCAGCATCCGACAGAGCACAGATACGCAGTATTTT. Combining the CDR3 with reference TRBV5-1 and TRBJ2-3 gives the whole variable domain KAGVTQTPRYLIKTRGQQVTLSCSPISGHRSVSWYQQTPGQGLQFLFEYFSETQRNKGNFPGRFSGRQFSNSRSEMNVSTLELGDSALYLCASSIRQSTDTQYFGPGTRLTVL.

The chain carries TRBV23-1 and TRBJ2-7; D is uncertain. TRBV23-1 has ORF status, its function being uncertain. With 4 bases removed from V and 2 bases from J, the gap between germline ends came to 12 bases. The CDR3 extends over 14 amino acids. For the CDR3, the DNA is TGCGCCAGCAGTCGGAGACTCCGAACCTACGAGCAGTACTTC. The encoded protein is CASSRRLRTYEQYF.

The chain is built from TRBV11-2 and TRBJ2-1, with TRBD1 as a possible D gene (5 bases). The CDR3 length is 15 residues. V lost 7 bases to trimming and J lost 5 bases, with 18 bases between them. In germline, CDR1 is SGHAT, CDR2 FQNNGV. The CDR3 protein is CASTERLTAHNEQFF. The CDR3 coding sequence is TGTGCCAGCACCGAGAGGCTGACAGCCCACAATGAGCAGTTCTTC.

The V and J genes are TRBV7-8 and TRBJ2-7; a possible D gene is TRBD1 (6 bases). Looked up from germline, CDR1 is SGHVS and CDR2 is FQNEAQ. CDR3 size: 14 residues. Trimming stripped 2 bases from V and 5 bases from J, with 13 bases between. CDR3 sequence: CASSLLAGVNEQYF. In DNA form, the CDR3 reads TGTGCCAGCAGCTTACTGGCAGGGGTCAACGAGCAGTACTTC.

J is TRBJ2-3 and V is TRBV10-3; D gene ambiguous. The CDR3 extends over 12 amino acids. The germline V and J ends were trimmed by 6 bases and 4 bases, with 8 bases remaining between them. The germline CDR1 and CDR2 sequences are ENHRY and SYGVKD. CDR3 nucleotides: TGTGCCATCAGCCCCCGGGCAGATACGCAGTATTTT. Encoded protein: CAISPRADTQYF.

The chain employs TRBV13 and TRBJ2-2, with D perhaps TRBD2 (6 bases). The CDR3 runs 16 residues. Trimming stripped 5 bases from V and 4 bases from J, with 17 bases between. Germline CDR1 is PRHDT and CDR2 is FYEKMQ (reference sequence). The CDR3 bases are TGTGCCAGCAGCGTACTACGGGACTCTGGCACCGGGGAGCTGTTTTTT. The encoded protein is CASSVLRDSGTGELFF.

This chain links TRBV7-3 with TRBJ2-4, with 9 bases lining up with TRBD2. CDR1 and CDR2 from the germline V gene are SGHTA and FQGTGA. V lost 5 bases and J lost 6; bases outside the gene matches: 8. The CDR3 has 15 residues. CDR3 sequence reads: CASSPRLAGPNIQYF. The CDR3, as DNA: TGTGCCAGCAGCCCCAGGCTAGCGGGGCCAAACATTCAGTACTTC.

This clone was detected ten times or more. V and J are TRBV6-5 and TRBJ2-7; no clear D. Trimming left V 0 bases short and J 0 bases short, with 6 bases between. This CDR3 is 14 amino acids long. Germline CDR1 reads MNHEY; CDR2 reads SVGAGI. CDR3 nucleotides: TGTGCCAGCAGTTACTCTCGGTTCTCCTACGAGCAGTACTTC. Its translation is CASSYSRFSYEQYF.

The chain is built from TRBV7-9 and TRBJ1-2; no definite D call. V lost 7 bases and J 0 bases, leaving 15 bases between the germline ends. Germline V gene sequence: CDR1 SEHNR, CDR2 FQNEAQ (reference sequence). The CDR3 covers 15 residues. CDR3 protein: CASTLAIGANYGYTF. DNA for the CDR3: TGTGCCAGCACCCTAGCGATAGGAGCTAACTATGGCTACACCTTC.

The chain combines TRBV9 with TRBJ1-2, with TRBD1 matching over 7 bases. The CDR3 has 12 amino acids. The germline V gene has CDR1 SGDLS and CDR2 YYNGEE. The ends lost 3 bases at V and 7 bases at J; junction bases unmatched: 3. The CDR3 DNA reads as TGTGCCAGCAGCGAGGGGGCGGGTGGCTACACCTTC. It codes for CASSEGAGGYTF. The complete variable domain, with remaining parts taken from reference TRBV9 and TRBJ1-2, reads DSGVTQTPKHLITATGQRVTLRCSPRSGDLSVYWYQQSLDQGLQFLIQYYNGEERAKGNILERFSAQQFPDLHSELNLSSLELGDSALYFCASSEGAGGYTFGSGTRLTVV.

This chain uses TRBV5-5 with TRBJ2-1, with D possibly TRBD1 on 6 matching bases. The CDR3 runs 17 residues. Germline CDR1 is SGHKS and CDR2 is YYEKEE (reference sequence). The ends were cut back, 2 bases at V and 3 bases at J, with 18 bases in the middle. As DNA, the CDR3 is TGTGCCAGCAGCTTAAGGGACACCCTGGCTTACTACAATGAGCAGTTCTTC. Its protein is CASSLRDTLAYYNEQFF.

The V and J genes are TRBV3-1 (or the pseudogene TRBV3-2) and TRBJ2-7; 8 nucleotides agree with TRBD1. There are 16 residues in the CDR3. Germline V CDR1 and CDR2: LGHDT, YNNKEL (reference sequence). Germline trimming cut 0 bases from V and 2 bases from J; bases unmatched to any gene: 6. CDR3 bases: TGTGCCAGCAGCCAAGATCGGACAGGGCGTCCCTACGAGCAGTACTTC. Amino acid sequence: CASSQDRTGRPYEQYF.

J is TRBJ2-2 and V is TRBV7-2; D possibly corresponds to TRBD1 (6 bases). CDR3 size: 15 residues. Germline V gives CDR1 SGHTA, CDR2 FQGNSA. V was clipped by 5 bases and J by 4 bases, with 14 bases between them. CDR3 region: CASSRSRGSTGELFF. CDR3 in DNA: TGTGCCAGCAGCCGGAGCAGGGGATCCACCGGGGAGCTGTTTTTT.

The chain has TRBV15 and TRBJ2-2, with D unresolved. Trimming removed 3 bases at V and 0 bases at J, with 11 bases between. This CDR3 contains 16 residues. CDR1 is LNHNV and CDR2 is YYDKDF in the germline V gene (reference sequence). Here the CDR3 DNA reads TGTGCCACCAGCAGGAGGCGGTGGGCGAACACCGGGGAGCTGTTTTTT. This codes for CATSRRRWANTGELFF.

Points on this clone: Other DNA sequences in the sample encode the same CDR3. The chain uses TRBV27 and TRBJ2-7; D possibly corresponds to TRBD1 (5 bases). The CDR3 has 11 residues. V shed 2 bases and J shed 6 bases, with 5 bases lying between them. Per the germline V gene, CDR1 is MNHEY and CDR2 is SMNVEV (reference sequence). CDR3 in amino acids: CASSLRGEQYF. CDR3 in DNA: TGTGCCAGCAGTTTAAGGGGCGAGCAGTACTTC.

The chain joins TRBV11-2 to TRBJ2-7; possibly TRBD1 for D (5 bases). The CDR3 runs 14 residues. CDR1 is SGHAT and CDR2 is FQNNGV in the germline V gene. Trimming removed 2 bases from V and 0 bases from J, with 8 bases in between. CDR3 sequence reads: CASSLIGASYEQYF. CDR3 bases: TGTGCCAGCAGCTTAATTGGGGCCTCCTACGAGCAGTACTTC.

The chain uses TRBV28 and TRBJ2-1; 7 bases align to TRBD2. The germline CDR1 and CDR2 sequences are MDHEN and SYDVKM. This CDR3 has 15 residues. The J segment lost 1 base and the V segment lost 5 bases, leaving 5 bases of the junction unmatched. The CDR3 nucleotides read TGTGCCAGCAGTCCATTAGCGGGTTCCTACAATGAGCAGTTCTTC. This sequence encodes CASSPLAGSYNEQFF. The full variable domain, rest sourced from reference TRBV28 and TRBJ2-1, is DVKVTQSSRYLVKRTGEKVFLECVQDMDHENMFWYRQDPGLGLRLIYFSYDVKMKEKGDIPEGYSVSREKKERFSLILESASTNQTSMYLCASSPLAGSYNEQFFGPGTRLTVL.

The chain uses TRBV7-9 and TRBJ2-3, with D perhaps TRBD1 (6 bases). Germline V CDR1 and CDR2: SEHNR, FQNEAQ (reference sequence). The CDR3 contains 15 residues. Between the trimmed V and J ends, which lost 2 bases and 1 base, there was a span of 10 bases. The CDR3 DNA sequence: TGTGCCAGCAGCTTACTAGCAGGGGGCACAGATACGCAGTATTTT. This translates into CASSLLAGGTDTQYF.

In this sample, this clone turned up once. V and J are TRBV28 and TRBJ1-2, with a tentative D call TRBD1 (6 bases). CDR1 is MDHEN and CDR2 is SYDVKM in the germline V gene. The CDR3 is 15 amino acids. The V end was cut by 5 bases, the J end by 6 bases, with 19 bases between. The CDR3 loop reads CASSPQQGYWNGYTF. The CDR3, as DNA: TGTGCCAGCAGTCCCCAACAGGGATACTGGAATGGCTACACCTTC.

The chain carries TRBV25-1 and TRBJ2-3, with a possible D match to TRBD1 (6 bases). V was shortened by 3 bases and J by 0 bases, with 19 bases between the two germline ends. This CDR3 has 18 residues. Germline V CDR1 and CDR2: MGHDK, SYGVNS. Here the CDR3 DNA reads TGTGCCAGCAGTGACCCCAGGGGCCTTTTCCGGAGCACAGATACGCAGTATTTT. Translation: CASSDPRGLFRSTDTQYF.

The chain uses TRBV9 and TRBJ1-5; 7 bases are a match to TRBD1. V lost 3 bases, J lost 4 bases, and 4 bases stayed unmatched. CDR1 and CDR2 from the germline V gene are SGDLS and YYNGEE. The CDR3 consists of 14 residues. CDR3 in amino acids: CASSAGTANQPQHF. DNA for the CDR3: TGTGCCAGCAGCGCCGGGACAGCAAATCAGCCCCAGCATTTT.

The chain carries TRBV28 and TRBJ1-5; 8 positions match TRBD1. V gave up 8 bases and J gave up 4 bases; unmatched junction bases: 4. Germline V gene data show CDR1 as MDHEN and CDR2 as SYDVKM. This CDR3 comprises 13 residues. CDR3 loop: CASCDRGNQPQHF. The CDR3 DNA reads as TGTGCCAGCTGCGACAGGGGAAATCAGCCCCAGCATTTT.